This TCR beta chain derives from a study of blood T cell repertoires in COVID-19. Study details: COVID-19 samples collected from the United States, Italy and Spain covered acute and convalescent phases.

This CDR3 has 13 residues. The V gene's germline CDR1 is GTSNPN and CDR2 SVGIG (reference sequence). V was shortened by 8 bases and J by 1 base, with 12 bases between the two germline ends. Only in-frame clones appear in the TCRdb table, and some are missing; sequencing was by immunoSEQ multiplex PCR. The sample includes 250,000 to 350,000 clones, 70% to 85% of them seen just once. The sample comprised peripheral blood. The chain recombines TRBV30 with TRBJ1-3; D is perhaps TRBD1 (6 bases). This receptor was identified in a human donor with COVID-19, enrolled during active disease. The donor label of this sample is uncertain. This CDR3 is CAGRGISGNTIYF. CDR3 in DNA: TGTGCCGGCAGGGGAATATCTGGAAACACCATATATTTT.